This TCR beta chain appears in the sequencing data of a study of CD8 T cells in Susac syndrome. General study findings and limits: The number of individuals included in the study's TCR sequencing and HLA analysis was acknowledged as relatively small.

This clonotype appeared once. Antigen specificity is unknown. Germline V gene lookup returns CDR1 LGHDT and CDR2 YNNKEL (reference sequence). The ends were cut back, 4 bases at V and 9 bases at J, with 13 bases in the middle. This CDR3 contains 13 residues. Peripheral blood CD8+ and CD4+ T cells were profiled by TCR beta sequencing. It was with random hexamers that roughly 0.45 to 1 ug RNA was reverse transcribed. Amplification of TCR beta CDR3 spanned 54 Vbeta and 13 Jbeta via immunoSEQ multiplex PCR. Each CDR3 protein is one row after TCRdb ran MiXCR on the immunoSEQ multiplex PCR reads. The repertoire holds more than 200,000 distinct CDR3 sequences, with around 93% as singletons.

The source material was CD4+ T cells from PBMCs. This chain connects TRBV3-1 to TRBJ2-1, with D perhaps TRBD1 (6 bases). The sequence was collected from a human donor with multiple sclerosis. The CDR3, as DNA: TGTGCCAGCAGCCCCTGGGCAGGGGTTGAGCAGTTCTTC. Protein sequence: CASSPWAGVEQFF.